This T cell receptor (beta chain) originates from a study of blood T cell repertoires in COVID-19. Looking at the study overall: Specimens from acute and convalescent COVID-19 originated in the United States, Italy and Spain. PBMCs, B-cell-depleted T cells, or T cells were the source of the cDNA or gDNA that made up the material.

Authors' data handling: Using reference gene primer amplification, nucleated cell counts were estimated. Profiling relied on immunoSEQ multiplex PCR, and the TCRdb table lists in-frame clones only, not all of them. V and J calls and clone size are copied from that table; D and trimming were computed from the DNA. The data show around 81,000 clones, about 85% seen once. J lost 10 bases, V lost 3 bases, and 2 bases had no gene match. The CDR3 sequence is 12 residues long. Germline V lookup: CDR1 KGHDR, CDR2 SFDVKD. Input material: peripheral blood. The V call is TRBV24-1, the J call TRBJ2-1, with 7 bases fitting TRBD2. The receptor's source is a man in his forties or fifties with acute or convalescent COVID-19. CDR3 nucleotides: TGTGCCACCAGTGATCCAGCGGGGGAGCAGTTCTTC. It specifies CATSDPAGEQFF.